This passage covers 15 T cell receptor beta chains from one sample sequenced in a study of blood T cell repertoires in COVID-19. Repertoires were generated with immunoSEQ multiplex PCR, while TCRdb's copy carries only in-frame clones and drops some. The sample records 30,000 to 40,000 clones, around 90% being singletons. Sample: peripheral blood. The receptor set was obtained from a man of 80 years or more with acute or convalescent COVID-19.

This rearrangement joins TRBV7-9 to TRBJ1-1, with a weak D call TRBD1 (6 bases). The CDR3 extends over 13 amino acids. The germline V gene has CDR1 SEHNR and CDR2 FQNEAQ (reference sequence). V lost 7 bases and J lost 5, with 14 bases in between. As DNA, the CDR3 is TGTGCCAGCACCACAGGGTGGAAAACTGAAGCTTTCTTT. Translating gives CASTTGWKTEAFF. Variable domain in full (rest from reference TRBV7-9 and TRBJ1-1): DTGVSQNPRHKITKRGQNVTFRCDPISEHNRLYWYRQTLGQGPEFLTYFQNEAQLEKSRLLSDRFSAERPKGSFSTLEIQRTEQGDSAMYLCASTTGWKTEAFFGQGTRLTVV.

This rearrangement joins TRBV6-5 to TRBJ1-5; D unclear. This CDR3 has 14 amino acids. The germline V gene encodes CDR1 MNHEY and CDR2 SVGAGI. V dropped 8 bases and J dropped 4 bases, with 15 bases sitting between them. The CDR3 spells CASSLNRENQPQHF. The DNA for the CDR3 is TGTGCCAGCTCCCTGAACCGTGAGAATCAGCCCCAGCATTTT.

The gene calls are TRBV28 and TRBJ1-2; D remains ambiguous. Trimming shortened V by 5 bases and J by 4 bases, and 8 bases separated the two germline ends. Per germline, CDR1 MDHEN and CDR2 SYDVKM. This CDR3 has 12 amino acids. The CDR3 loop is CASSPRAYGYTF. For the CDR3, the DNA is TGTGCCAGCAGTCCCCGCGCCTATGGCTACACCTTC.

This clone was seen once. The chain joins TRBV19 to TRBJ1-4, with D tentatively TRBD1 (6 bases). The CDR3 consists of 15 residues. V gave up 5 bases and J gave up 0 bases, with 10 bases separating them. Germline-derived CDR1 and CDR2 are LNHDA and SQIVND (reference sequence). The CDR3 sequence is CASSPRTATNEKLFF. CDR3 nucleotide sequence: TGTGCCAGTAGTCCCCGGACAGCAACTAATGAAAAACTGTTTTTT.

CDR3 in amino acids: CASGFWGGAIRYGYTF. The CDR3 region has the DNA TGTGCCAGCGGATTCTGGGGGGGGGCAATCCGCTATGGCTACACCTTC. The genes are TRBV7-2 and TRBJ1-2, with D tentatively TRBD1 (6 bases). CDR1 and CDR2 (germline): SGHTA, FQGNSA. This CDR3 spans 16 amino acids. V shed 8 bases and J shed 4 bases, with 23 bases lying between them.

V and J are TRBV2 and TRBJ1-5; 9 bases match TRBD1. V lost 6 bases and J lost 4; bases outside the gene matches: 16. Per germline, CDR1 SNHLY and CDR2 FYNNEI. The CDR3 loop spans 18 amino acids. CDR3 residues: CASSRDRDLRGGNQPQHF. As DNA, the CDR3 is TGTGCCAGCAGCCGGGACAGGGACCTCCGGGGAGGAAATCAGCCCCAGCATTTT. Looking up the rest from reference TRBV2 and TRBJ1-5 gives the full variable domain: EPEVTQTPSHQVTQMGQEVILRCVPISNHLYFYWYRQILGQKVEFLVSFYNNEISEKSEIFDDQFSVERPDGSNFTLKIRSTKLEDSAMYFCASSRDRDLRGGNQPQHFGDGTRLSIL.

The rearrangement links TRBV5-1 to TRBJ2-7; 8 nucleotides align to TRBD1. After removal of 3 bases from V and 6 bases from J, the junction contained 11 bases not matched to a gene. In germline, CDR1 is SGHRS, CDR2 YFSETQ. The CDR3 runs to 15 residues. The CDR3, as DNA: TGCGCCAGCAGCTCCTTTCGGCAGGGGGCGGGCGAGCAGTACTTC. Translating it yields CASSSFRQGAGEQYF.

This chain links TRBV7-2 with TRBJ2-7; 12 bases fit TRBD1. V was pared by 3 bases and J by 5 bases, with 8 bases of the junction left unmatched. The germline V gene has CDR1 SGHTA and CDR2 FQGNSA. This CDR3 is 16 amino acids long. The chain's CDR3 is CASSFPSGTGGDEQYF. The CDR3 DNA reads TGTGCCAGCAGCTTCCCTTCCGGGACAGGGGGCGACGAGCAGTACTTC.

The V and J genes are TRBV7-9 and TRBJ2-2; D unresolved. V lost 10 bases, J lost 8 bases, and 8 bases lay in between. Germline values: CDR1 SEHNR, CDR2 FQNEAQ (reference sequence). The CDR3 length is 10 residues. For the CDR3, the DNA is TGTGCCACCTCCAGAGGGGAGCTGTTTTTT. Amino acid sequence: CATSRGELFF.

The V and J genes are TRBV3-1 (or the pseudogene TRBV3-2) and TRBJ2-2; possible D gene TRBD2, 6 bases. CDR1 is LGHDT, CDR2 YNNKEL, per germline (reference sequence). The CDR3 covers 14 residues. V shed 4 bases and J shed 9 bases, with 15 bases lying between them. The CDR3 loop is CASSPVRAGRELFF. CDR3 sequence (DNA): TGTGCCAGCAGCCCCGTCAGGGCGGGACGGGAGCTGTTTTTT.

J is TRBJ1-4 and V is TRBV6-5, with D possibly TRBD1 on 6 matching bases. The V gene's germline CDR1 is MNHEY and CDR2 SVGAGI. This CDR3 is 13 amino acids long. Trimming took off 8 bases at V and 8 bases at J, with 15 bases between the two ends. CDR3 residues: CASGGRTVEKLFF. The CDR3, as DNA: TGTGCCAGCGGGGGCAGGACAGTCGAAAAACTGTTTTTT.

This clone has only one observation. The chain links TRBV3-1 (or the pseudogene TRBV3-2) to TRBJ1-4, with D tentatively TRBD1 (5 bases). Looked up from germline, CDR1 is LGHDT and CDR2 is YNNKEL (reference sequence). Deletions cut 11 bases from V and 5 bases from J, with 15 bases between. This CDR3 has 13 residues. CDR3 coding DNA: TGTGCCGCCAGCGGGACGGGCAATGAAAAACTGTTTTTT. Amino acid sequence: CAASGTGNEKLFF.

The chain uses TRBV11-2 and TRBJ2-7; 9 bases agree with TRBD2. Germline V gene data show CDR1 as SGHAT and CDR2 as FQNNGV. V lost 4 bases and J lost 5; bases outside the gene matches: 6. The CDR3 length is 14 residues. CDR3 amino acids: CASSWAGGFDEQYF. Here the CDR3 DNA reads TGTGCCAGCAGCTGGGCGGGGGGGTTCGACGAGCAGTACTTC.

This clone was seen once. The gene calls are TRBV7-2 and TRBJ2-7, with 12 bases fitting TRBD2. V shed 1 base and J 3 bases; nucleotides not matched to a gene: 4. The CDR3 has 16 residues. Germline assignment: CDR1 SGHTA and CDR2 FQGNSA. Here the CDR3 reads CASSLGLAGGLYEQYF. The CDR3 DNA sequence: TGTGCCAGCAGCTTAGGCCTAGCGGGGGGGCTCTACGAGCAGTACTTC.

This clone is classed as medium-sized. The chain links TRBV10-1 to TRBJ1-1, with D unclear. Trimming left V 0 bases short and J 2 bases short, with 10 bases between. Germline V lookup: CDR1 WNHNN, CDR2 SYGVQD (reference sequence). This CDR3 has 15 amino acids. The CDR3 nucleotides are TGCGCCAGCAGTGAGTCACGAGATCCTAACACTGAAGCTTTCTTT. Its translation is CASSESRDPNTEAFF.